One sample yielded the 25 T cell receptor beta chains listed below, sequenced in a study of blood T cell repertoires in COVID-19 (TCRdb year 2020). The library was produced with the immunoSEQ multiplex PCR assay. TCRdb carries this immuneACCESS record with in-frame sequences only. Its versions omit some clonotypes, under half of them owing to an unresolved V gene in the studies checked, with the rest unexplained. The sample yields around 99,000 clones; around 82% were counted once. Of the sample, about 4.5% falls within the top ten clones. The sequenced sample consisted of peripheral blood. These receptors all stem from a human donor in a cohort sampled during active or convalescent COVID-19.

The table lists this clone with a count of one. This sequence joins TRBV5-1 and TRBJ2-6; D is unclear. The germline V gene has CDR1 SGHRS and CDR2 YFSETQ. Trimming cost V 4 bases and J 0 bases, with 8 bases left between them. The CDR3 runs to 15 residues. The CDR3 spells CASSVMSSGANVLTF. In DNA form, the CDR3 reads TGCGCCAGCAGCGTCATGAGCTCTGGGGCCAACGTCCTGACTTTC.

The chain carries TRBV12-5 and TRBJ2-5; D might be TRBD2 (6 bases). Germline loops: CDR1 LGHNT, CDR2 FRNRAP. V lost 8 bases and J 4 bases, leaving 11 bases between the germline ends. The CDR3 covers 12 residues. The CDR3 DNA follows: TGTGCTAGTTTGGGAGGAGGAGAGACCCAGTACTTC. As protein: CASLGGGETQYF. Supplemented by reference TRBV12-5 and TRBJ2-5, the full variable domain reads DARVTQTPRHKVTEMGQEVTMRCQPILGHNTVFWYRQTMMQGLELLAYFRNRAPLDDSGMPKDRFSAEMPDATLATLKIQPSEPRDSAVYFCASLGGGETQYFGPGTRLLVL.

The chain employs TRBV20-1 and TRBJ2-7; D unresolved. The CDR3 totals 13 residues. Trimming pared 3 bases from V and 3 bases from J, leaving 12 bases between. Germline CDR1 reads DFQATT; CDR2 reads SNEGSKA (reference sequence). The CDR3 spells CSASTAAYYEQYF. CDR3 nucleotides: TGCAGTGCTAGTACAGCAGCCTACTACGAGCAGTACTTC.

This chain connects TRBV7-2 to TRBJ2-1, with D hard to call. The CDR3 consists of 14 residues. Germline assignment: CDR1 SGHTA and CDR2 FQGNSA. Trimming removed 0 bases from V and 6 bases from J, with 9 bases in between. The CDR3 bases are TGTGCCAGCAGCTTAGCGCTCACAGCCAATGAGCAGTTCTTC. This sequence encodes CASSLALTANEQFF. Combining the CDR3 with reference TRBV7-2 and TRBJ2-1 gives the whole variable domain GAGVSQSPSNKVTEKGKDVELRCDPISGHTALYWYRQSLGQGLEFLIYFQGNSAPDKSGLPSDRFSAERTGGSVSTLTIQRTQQEDSAVYLCASSLALTANEQFFGPGTRLTVL.

The chain combines TRBV27 with TRBJ1-1; 7 nucleotides match TRBD1. Trimming cost V 4 bases and J 1 base; bases outside gene matches: 3. This CDR3 has 14 amino acids. Per germline, CDR1 MNHEY and CDR2 SMNVEV (reference sequence). CDR3 sequence: CASSSGTANTEAFF. The CDR3 bases are TGTGCCAGCAGTTCCGGGACAGCGAACACTGAAGCTTTCTTT.

V gene TRBV6-2 or TRBV6-3 combines with J gene TRBJ2-7; 11 bases line up with TRBD1. Trimming cost V 2 bases and J 1 base; bases outside gene matches: 1. Per the germline V gene, CDR1 is MNHEY and CDR2 is SVGEGT. The CDR3 runs 15 residues. CDR3 in DNA: TGTGCCAGCAGTTACGGGACAGGGGGATCCTACGAGCAGTACTTC. As protein: CASSYGTGGSYEQYF.

V gene TRBV28 combines with J gene TRBJ2-1, with no clear D. The ends were cut back, 1 base at V and 8 bases at J, with 15 bases in the middle. Germline V CDR1 and CDR2: MDHEN, SYDVKM. This CDR3 has 15 amino acids. Here the CDR3 reads CASSLLTRHGDEQFF. In nucleotides, the CDR3 is TGTGCCAGCAGTTTATTAACGCGCCATGGAGATGAGCAGTTCTTC.

This chain connects TRBV4-2 to TRBJ2-5, with 11 bases aligning to TRBD2. CDR1 and CDR2 (germline): LGHNA, YNFKEQ. V was pared by 1 base and J by 3 bases, with 4 bases of the junction left unmatched. The CDR3 has 16 amino acids. In DNA, the CDR3 is TGTGCCAGCAGCCAAGGCATAGCGGGAGGGGAAGAGACCCAGTACTTC. Amino acids: CASSQGIAGGEETQYF.

The chain links TRBV18 to TRBJ1-4, with a tentative D call TRBD1 (6 bases). The CDR3 length is 14 residues. In germline, CDR1 is KGHSH, CDR2 LQKENI. V lost 3 bases and J lost 6, with 11 bases in between. This chain's CDR3 is CASSPGHNDEKLFF. For the CDR3, the DNA is TGTGCCAGCTCACCGGGACATAATGATGAAAAACTGTTTTTT. Combining the CDR3 with reference TRBV18 and TRBJ1-4 gives the whole variable domain NAGVMQNPRHLVRRRGQEARLRCSPMKGHSHVYWYRQLPEEGLKFMVYLQKENIIDESGMPKERFSAEFPKEGPSILRIQQVVRGDSAAYFCASSPGHNDEKLFFGSGTQLSVL.

By share, this clone counts as medium-sized (0.01 to 0.1%). The rearrangement links TRBV19 to TRBJ2-2, with TRBD1 as a possible D gene (6 bases). Per the germline V gene, CDR1 is LNHDA and CDR2 is SQIVND (reference sequence). Trimming took off 3 bases at V and 2 bases at J, with 19 bases between the two ends. The CDR3 has 18 residues. CDR3 DNA: TGTGCCAGTAGTATGCAGAAGATACAGGGAATTAACACCGGGGAGCTGTTTTTT. This gives the protein CASSMQKIQGINTGELFF.

CDR3 DNA sequence: TGTGCCAGCAGCCCGGAGTACACCGGGGAGCTGTTTTTT. Protein sequence: CASSPEYTGELFF. V is TRBV7-9 and J is TRBJ2-2; no reliable D call. The CDR3 is made up of 13 amino acids. V was trimmed by 5 bases and J by 3 bases, leaving 7 bases between them. In germline, CDR1 is SEHNR, CDR2 FQNEAQ (reference sequence).

The chain joins TRBV14 to TRBJ2-3; 10 bases are a match to TRBD2. J lost 0 bases, V lost 1 base, and 16 bases had no gene match. CDR1 and CDR2 from the germline V gene are SGHDN and FVKESK. This CDR3 spans 21 amino acids. The CDR3 spells CASSQVYGLAGATTSTDTQYF. DNA of the CDR3: TGTGCCAGCAGCCAAGTGTATGGCCTAGCGGGAGCAACCACTAGCACAGATACGCAGTATTTT. The full variable domain, rest sourced from reference TRBV14 and TRBJ2-3, is EAGVTQFPSHSVIEKGQTVTLRCDPISGHDNLYWYRRVMGKEIKFLLHFVKESKQDESGMPNNRFLAERTGGTYSTLKVQPAELEDSGVYFCASSQVYGLAGATTSTDTQYFGPGTRLTVL.

The chain carries TRBV18 and TRBJ1-3, with 7 bases that match TRBD1. The length of the CDR3 is 17 residues. The germline gives CDR1 KGHSH, CDR2 LQKENI. V lost 1 base and J lost 4; bases outside the gene matches: 10. CDR3 DNA sequence: TGTGCCAGCTCACCACAGCGACAGGGAAGTTTCGGAAACACCATATATTTT. Translated: CASSPQRQGSFGNTIYF. The variable domain in full, with the rest retrieved from reference TRBV18 and TRBJ1-3, is NAGVMQNPRHLVRRRGQEARLRCSPMKGHSHVYWYRQLPEEGLKFMVYLQKENIIDESGMPKERFSAEFPKEGPSILRIQQVVRGDSAAYFCASSPQRQGSFGNTIYFGEGSWLTVV.

The CDR3 DNA reads TGTGCCAGCAGTTTAGCGGAGAACGGATGGACCTACGAGCAGTACTTC. Its translation: CASSLAENGWTYEQYF. The J gene is TRBJ2-7, the V gene TRBV28; D gene uncertain. The germline V gene encodes CDR1 MDHEN and CDR2 SYDVKM. Trimming took off 2 bases at V and 2 bases at J, with 16 bases between the two ends. The CDR3 is made up of 16 amino acids.

The CDR3 sequence: CASSIDTRQGAAYF. In DNA form, the CDR3 reads TGTGCCAGTAGTATAGACACAAGACAGGGGGCCGCATATTTT. This chain links TRBV19 with TRBJ1-3; TRBD1 aligns across 10 bases. The CDR3 is 14 residues long. Germline-derived CDR1 and CDR2 are LNHDA and SQIVND (reference sequence). J lost 15 bases, V lost 0 bases, and 8 bases had no gene match.

This chain joins TRBV10-1 and TRBJ2-3; D not certain. This CDR3 contains 14 residues. Trimming stripped 3 bases from V and 6 bases from J, with 13 bases between. Germline CDR1 and CDR2: WNHNN and SYGVQD (reference sequence). The CDR3 DNA is TGCGCCAGCAGTGATGGCCCCGCAACGGATACGCAGTATTTT. Amino acids: CASSDGPATDTQYF.

This chain connects TRBV3-1 (or the pseudogene TRBV3-2) to TRBJ1-2; 8 bases match TRBD1. The V gene end was trimmed by 7 bases and the J gene end by 4 bases; junction bases not matched to a gene: 5. Germline loops: CDR1 LGHDT, CDR2 YNNKEL (reference sequence). There are 13 residues in the CDR3. CDR3 sequence reads: CASTPGQVYGYTF. The CDR3 DNA sequence: TGTGCCAGCACCCCGGGACAGGTCTATGGCTACACCTTC.

The chain combines TRBV7-2 with TRBJ2-3; 8 bases line up with TRBD2. This CDR3 has 15 residues. Germline CDR1 SGHTA, CDR2 FQGNSA. J gave up 5 bases and V 7 bases, and 11 bases lay outside the gene matches. CDR3 amino acids: CASILGKRGRDTQYF. The CDR3 DNA reads TGTGCCAGCATCCTTGGGAAGCGGGGGCGAGATACGCAGTATTTT. The full variable domain, its missing parts supplied by reference TRBV7-2 and TRBJ2-3, is GAGVSQSPSNKVTEKGKDVELRCDPISGHTALYWYRQSLGQGLEFLIYFQGNSAPDKSGLPSDRFSAERTGGSVSTLTIQRTQQEDSAVYLCASILGKRGRDTQYFGPGTRLTVL.

There are a few counts of this clone. The chain is built from TRBV24-1 and TRBJ2-1, with TRBD2 as a possible D gene (5 bases). Per germline, CDR1 KGHDR and CDR2 SFDVKD. This CDR3 has 16 residues. V was pared by 3 bases and J by 5 bases, with 16 bases between. The CDR3 DNA is TGTGCCACCAGTGATGGACCGGGGAGCTTCCACAATGAGCAGTTCTTC. Its protein is CATSDGPGSFHNEQFF.

The table lists this clone with a few counts. The J gene is TRBJ2-2, the V gene TRBV19; 7 bases line up with TRBD2. In germline, CDR1 is LNHDA, CDR2 SQIVND (reference sequence). V was pared by 6 bases and J by 5 bases, with 9 bases of the junction left unmatched. The CDR3 is 15 residues long. The CDR3 region is CASRLGGAGTGELFF. In DNA, the CDR3 is TGTGCCAGTAGGCTGGGCGGAGCGGGGACCGGGGAGCTGTTTTTT.

The DNA of the CDR3 is TGTGCCAGTAGTAGGGGGGGGAATCAGCCCCAGCATTTT. Protein: CASSRGGNQPQHF. The chain uses TRBV19 and TRBJ1-5; D may be TRBD1 (5 bases). The V and J ends lost 4 bases and 4 bases respectively, with 8 bases between them. From germline, CDR1 is LNHDA and CDR2 SQIVND (reference sequence). The length of the CDR3 is 13 residues.

J is TRBJ2-4 and V is TRBV7-2, with 7 bases matching TRBD2. There are 15 residues in the CDR3. V trimming: 2 bases; J trimming: 2 bases; junction bases outside the gene matches: 3. Looked up from germline, CDR1 is SGHTA and CDR2 is FQGNSA. CDR3 region: CASSLSGNSKNIQYF. The CDR3 nucleotides read TGTGCCAGCAGCTTAAGCGGGAACTCCAAAAACATTCAGTACTTC.

This chain uses TRBV7-9 with TRBJ1-3; no clear D gene. V lost 6 bases and J 0 bases, leaving 6 bases between the germline ends. Germline CDR1 SEHNR, CDR2 FQNEAQ (reference sequence). This CDR3 has 13 residues. The CDR3 loop reads CASRTVSGNTIYF. The DNA of the CDR3 is TGTGCCAGCAGAACGGTCTCTGGAAACACCATATATTTT. Combining the CDR3 with reference TRBV7-9 and TRBJ1-3 gives the whole variable domain DTGVSQNPRHKITKRGQNVTFRCDPISEHNRLYWYRQTLGQGPEFLTYFQNEAQLEKSRLLSDRFSAERPKGSFSTLEIQRTEQGDSAMYLCASRTVSGNTIYFGEGSWLTVV.

CDR3 DNA sequence: TGTGCCAGCACCTCCGATCAGGGTCCGGCCGACTACACCTTC. Encoded protein: CASTSDQGPADYTF. The chain joins TRBV4-2 to TRBJ1-2, with D possibly being TRBD1 (5 bases). The CDR3 length is 14 residues. Germline CDR1 LGHNA, CDR2 YNFKEQ. Between the trimmed V and J ends, which lost 7 bases and 10 bases, there was a span of 22 bases.

The gene calls are TRBV6-5 and TRBJ2-7, with TRBD2 as a possible D gene (5 bases). The germline gives CDR1 MNHEY, CDR2 SVGAGI. V dropped 0 bases and J dropped 0 bases, with 9 bases sitting between them. This CDR3 has 15 residues. This chain's CDR3 is CASSYSAGSSYEQYF. The CDR3 DNA sequence: TGTGCCAGCAGTTACTCGGCGGGTAGCTCCTACGAGCAGTACTTC.